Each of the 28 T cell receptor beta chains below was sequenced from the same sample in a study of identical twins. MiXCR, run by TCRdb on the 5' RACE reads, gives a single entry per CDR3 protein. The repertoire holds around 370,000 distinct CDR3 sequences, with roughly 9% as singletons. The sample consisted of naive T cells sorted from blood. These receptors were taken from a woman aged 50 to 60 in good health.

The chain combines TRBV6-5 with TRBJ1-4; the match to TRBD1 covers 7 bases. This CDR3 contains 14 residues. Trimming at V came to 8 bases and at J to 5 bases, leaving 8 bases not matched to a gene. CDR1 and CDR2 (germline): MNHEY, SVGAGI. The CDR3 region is CASSATGQNEKLFF. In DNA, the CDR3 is TGTGCCAGCTCCGCGACAGGGCAAAATGAAAAACTGTTTTTT.

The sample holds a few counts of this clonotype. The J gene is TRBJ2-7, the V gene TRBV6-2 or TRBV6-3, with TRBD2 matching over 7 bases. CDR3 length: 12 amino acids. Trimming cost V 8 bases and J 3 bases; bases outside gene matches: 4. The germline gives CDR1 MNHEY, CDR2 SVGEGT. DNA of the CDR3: TGTGCCAGCGCGGGAGTGATCTACGAGCAGTACTTC. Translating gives CASAGVIYEQYF.

The CDR3 here is CAISTHYPMEQYF. CDR3 nucleotides: TGTGCCATCAGCACGCACTACCCCATGGAGCAGTACTTC. The V and J genes are TRBV10-3 and TRBJ2-7; D is ambiguous. CDR3 length: 13 residues. V was pared by 6 bases and J by 7 bases, with 16 bases between. Germline V gene lookup returns CDR1 ENHRY and CDR2 SYGVKD.

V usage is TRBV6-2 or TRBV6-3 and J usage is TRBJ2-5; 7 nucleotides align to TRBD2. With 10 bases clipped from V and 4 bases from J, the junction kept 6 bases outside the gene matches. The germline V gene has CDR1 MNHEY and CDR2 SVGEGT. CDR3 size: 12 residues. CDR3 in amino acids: CAIAGVRETQYF. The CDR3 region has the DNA TGTGCCATCGCGGGAGTTCGAGAGACCCAGTACTTC.

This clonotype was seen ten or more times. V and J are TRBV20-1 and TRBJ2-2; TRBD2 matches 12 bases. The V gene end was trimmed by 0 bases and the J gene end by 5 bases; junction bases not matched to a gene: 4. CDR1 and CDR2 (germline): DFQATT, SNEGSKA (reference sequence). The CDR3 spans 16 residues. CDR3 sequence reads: CSAREASGRDTGELFF. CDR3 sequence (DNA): TGCAGTGCTAGAGAGGCTAGCGGGAGGGATACCGGGGAGCTGTTTTTT.

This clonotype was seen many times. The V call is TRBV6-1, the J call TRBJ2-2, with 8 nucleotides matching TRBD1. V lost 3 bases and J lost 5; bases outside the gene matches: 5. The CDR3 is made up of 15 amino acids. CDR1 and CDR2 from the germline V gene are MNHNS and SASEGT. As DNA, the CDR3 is TGTGCCAGCAGTGATAGACAGGGGAATACCGGGGAGCTGTTTTTT. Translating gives CASSDRQGNTGELFF.

CDR3 sequence reads: CASSPPGDFEQFF. Written as DNA, the CDR3 is TGTGCCAGCAGCCCCCCCGGGGACTTTGAGCAGTTCTTC. The rearrangement links TRBV7-2 to TRBJ2-1, with a tentative D call TRBD2 (6 bases). The CDR3 consists of 13 residues. In germline, CDR1 is SGHTA, CDR2 FQGNSA. V lost 5 bases, J lost 9 bases, and 14 bases lay in between.

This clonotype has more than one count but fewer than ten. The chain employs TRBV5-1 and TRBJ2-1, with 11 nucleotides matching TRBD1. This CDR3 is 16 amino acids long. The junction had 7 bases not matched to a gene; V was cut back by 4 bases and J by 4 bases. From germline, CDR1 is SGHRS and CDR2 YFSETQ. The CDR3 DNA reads TGCGCCAGCAGCGCAGGGACAGGGGGGGAATACAATGAGCAGTTCTTC. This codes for CASSAGTGGEYNEQFF.

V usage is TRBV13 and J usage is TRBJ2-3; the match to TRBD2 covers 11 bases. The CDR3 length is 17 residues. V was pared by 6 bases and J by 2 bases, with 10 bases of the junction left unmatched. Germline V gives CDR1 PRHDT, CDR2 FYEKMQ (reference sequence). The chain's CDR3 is CASSQLAGDKNTDTQYF. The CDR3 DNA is TGTGCCAGCAGTCAACTAGCGGGAGACAAAAACACAGATACGCAGTATTTT. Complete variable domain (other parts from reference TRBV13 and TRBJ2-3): AAGVIQSPRHLIKEKRETATLKCYPIPRHDTVYWYQQGPGQDPQFLISFYEKMQSDKGSIPDRFSAQQFSDYHSELNMSSLELGDSALYFCASSQLAGDKNTDTQYFGPGTRLTVL.

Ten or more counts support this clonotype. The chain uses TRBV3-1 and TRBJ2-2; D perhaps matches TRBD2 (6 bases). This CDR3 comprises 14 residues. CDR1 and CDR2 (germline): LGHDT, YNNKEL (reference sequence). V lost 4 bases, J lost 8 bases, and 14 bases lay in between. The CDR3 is CASSRRTAGGELFF. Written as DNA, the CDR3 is TGTGCCAGCAGCCGTCGGACTGCGGGGGGGGAGCTGTTTTTT.

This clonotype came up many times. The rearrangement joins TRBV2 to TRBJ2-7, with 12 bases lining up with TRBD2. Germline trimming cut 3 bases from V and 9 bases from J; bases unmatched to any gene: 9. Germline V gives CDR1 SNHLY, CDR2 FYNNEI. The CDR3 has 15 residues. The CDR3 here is CASSDPTSGSARQYF. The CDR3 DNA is TGTGCCAGCAGTGACCCGACTAGCGGGAGTGCCAGGCAGTACTTC.

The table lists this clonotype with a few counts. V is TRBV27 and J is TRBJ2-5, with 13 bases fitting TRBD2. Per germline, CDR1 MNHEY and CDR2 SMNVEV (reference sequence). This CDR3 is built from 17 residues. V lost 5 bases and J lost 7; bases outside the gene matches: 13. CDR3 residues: CASSVQAGTSGKGTQYF. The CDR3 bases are TGTGCCAGCAGTGTACAAGCCGGGACTAGCGGGAAAGGGACCCAGTACTTC.

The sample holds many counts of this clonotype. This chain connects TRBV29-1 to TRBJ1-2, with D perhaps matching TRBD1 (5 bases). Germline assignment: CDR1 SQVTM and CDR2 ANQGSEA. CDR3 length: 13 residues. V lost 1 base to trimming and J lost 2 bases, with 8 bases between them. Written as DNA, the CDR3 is TGCAGCGTTGAAGGGGGGGTAAACTATGGCTACACCTTC. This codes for CSVEGGVNYGYTF.

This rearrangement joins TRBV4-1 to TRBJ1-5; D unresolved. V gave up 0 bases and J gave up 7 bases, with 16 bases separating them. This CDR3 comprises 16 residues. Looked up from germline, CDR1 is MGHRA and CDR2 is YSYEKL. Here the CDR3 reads CASSQDGSTSRQPQHF. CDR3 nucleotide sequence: TGCGCCAGCAGCCAAGATGGAAGCACCAGTCGACAGCCCCAGCATTTT.

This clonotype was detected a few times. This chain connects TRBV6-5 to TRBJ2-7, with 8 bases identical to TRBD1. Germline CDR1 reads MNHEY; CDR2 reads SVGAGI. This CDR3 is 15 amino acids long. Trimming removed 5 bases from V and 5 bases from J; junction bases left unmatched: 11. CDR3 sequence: CASSAGTGGSHEQYF. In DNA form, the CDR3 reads TGTGCCAGCAGTGCAGGGACAGGAGGGTCCCACGAGCAGTACTTC.

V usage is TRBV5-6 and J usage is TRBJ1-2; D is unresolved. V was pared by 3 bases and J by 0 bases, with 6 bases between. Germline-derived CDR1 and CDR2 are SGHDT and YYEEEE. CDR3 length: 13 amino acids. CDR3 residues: CASSYTANYGYTF. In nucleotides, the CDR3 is TGTGCCAGCAGCTATACAGCTAACTATGGCTACACCTTC.

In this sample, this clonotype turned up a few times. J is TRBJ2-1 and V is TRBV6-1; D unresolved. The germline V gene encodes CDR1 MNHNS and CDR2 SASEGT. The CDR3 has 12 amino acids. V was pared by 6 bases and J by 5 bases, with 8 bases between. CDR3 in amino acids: CASRWGNNEQFF. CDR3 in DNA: TGTGCCAGCAGGTGGGGAAACAATGAGCAGTTCTTC.

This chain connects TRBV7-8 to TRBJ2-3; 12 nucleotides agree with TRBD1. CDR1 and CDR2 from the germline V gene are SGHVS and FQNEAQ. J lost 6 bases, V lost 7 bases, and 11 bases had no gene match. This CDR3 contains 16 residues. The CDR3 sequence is CASTTSGTGGADTQYF. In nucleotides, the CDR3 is TGTGCCAGCACTACATCCGGGACAGGGGGCGCCGATACGCAGTATTTT.

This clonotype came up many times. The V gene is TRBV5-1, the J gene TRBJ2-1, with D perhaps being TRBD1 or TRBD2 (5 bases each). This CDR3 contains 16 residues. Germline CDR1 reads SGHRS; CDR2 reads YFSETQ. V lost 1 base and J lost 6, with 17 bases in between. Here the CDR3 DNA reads TGCGCCAGCAGCTTGAGGGGACGAAAGTCTTCCAATGAGCAGTTCTTC. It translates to CASSLRGRKSSNEQFF.

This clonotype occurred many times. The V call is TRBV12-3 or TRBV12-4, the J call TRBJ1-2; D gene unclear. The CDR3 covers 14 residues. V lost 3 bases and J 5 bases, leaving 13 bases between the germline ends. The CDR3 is CASSFPGREYGYTF. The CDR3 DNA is TGTGCCAGCAGTTTCCCAGGCCGGGAATATGGCTACACCTTC.

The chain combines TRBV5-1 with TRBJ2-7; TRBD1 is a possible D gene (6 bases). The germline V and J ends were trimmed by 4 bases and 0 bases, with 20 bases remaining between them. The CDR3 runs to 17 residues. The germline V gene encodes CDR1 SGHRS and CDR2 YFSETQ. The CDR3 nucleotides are TGCGCCAGCAGCCCACAAAGGGGGACAACCATCTCCTACGAGCAGTACTTC. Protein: CASSPQRGTTISYEQYF.

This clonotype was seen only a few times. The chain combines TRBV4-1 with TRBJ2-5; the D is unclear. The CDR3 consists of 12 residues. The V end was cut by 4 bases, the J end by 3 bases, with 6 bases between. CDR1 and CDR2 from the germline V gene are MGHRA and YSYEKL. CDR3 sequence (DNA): TGCGCCAGCAGCCCTGACAAAGAGACCCAGTACTTC. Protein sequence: CASSPDKETQYF.

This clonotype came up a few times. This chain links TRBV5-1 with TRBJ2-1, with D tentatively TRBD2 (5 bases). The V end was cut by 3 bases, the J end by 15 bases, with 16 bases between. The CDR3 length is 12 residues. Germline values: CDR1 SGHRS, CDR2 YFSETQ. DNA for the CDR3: TGCGCCAGCAGCTCCTTGGCGGGCATGGCGTTCTTC. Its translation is CASSSLAGMAFF.

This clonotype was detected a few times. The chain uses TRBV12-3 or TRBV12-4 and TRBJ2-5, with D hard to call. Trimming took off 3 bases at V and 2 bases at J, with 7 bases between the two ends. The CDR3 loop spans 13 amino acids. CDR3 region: CASSFRRQETQYF. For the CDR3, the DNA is TGTGCCAGCAGTTTCCGGCGGCAAGAGACCCAGTACTTC.

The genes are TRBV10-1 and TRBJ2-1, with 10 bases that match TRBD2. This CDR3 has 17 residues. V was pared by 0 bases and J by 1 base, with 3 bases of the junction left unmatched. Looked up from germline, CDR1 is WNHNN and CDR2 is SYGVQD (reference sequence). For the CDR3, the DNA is TGCGCCAGCAGTGAGTCCGTAGCGGGAGGTTCCTACAATGAGCAGTTCTTC. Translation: CASSESVAGGSYNEQFF.

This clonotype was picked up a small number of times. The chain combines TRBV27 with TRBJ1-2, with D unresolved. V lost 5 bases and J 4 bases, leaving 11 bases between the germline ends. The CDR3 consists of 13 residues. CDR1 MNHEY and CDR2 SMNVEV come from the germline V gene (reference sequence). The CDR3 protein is CASSKGNSYGYTF. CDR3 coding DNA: TGTGCCAGCAGTAAAGGGAATAGCTATGGCTACACCTTC.

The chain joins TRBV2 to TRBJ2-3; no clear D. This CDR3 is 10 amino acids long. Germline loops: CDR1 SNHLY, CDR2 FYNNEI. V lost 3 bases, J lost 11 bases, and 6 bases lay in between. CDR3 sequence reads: CASSDYGQYF. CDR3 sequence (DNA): TGTGCCAGCAGTGATTACGGGCAGTATTTT.

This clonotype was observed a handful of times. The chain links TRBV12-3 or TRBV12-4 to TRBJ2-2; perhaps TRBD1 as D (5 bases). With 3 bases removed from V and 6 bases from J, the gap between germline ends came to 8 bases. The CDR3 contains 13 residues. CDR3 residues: CASSFRESGELFF. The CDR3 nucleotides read TGTGCCAGCAGTTTCAGGGAATCCGGGGAGCTGTTTTTT.